Listed below are T cell receptor beta chains from one sample, sequenced in a study of blood T cell repertoires in COVID-19. TCRdb's copy holds only in-frame clones and misses some; the assay was immunoSEQ multiplex PCR. The sample lists 90,000 to 120,000 clones; around four fifths were seen once. Sequenced: peripheral blood. These receptors came from a man in his sixties or seventies with acute or convalescent COVID-19. Both conserved end residues are part of each CDR3. The D gene is left open where the match is weak. Clone sizes are given selectively: once, few, many, or a class where the clone is expanded.

clone_size j_call d_call v_call cdr3_nt cdr3_aa
few TRBJ1-2 - TRBV5-1 TGCGCCAGCAGCTTGGCCGGACTCGGAGGCTACACCTTC CASSLAGLGGYTF
- TRBJ2-6 TRBD1 TRBV11-2 TGTGCCAGCAGCCTACAGGGGGCGCGGTCTGGGGCCAACGTCCTGACTTTC CASSLQGARSGANVLTF
- TRBJ2-7 TRBD2 TRBV28 TGTGCCAGCAGTTTAACCCGAGCGGGGGGGCCGGGCGAGCAGTACTTC CASSLTRAGGPGEQYF
- TRBJ1-2 TRBD1 TRBV12-3/TRBV12-4 TGTGCCAGCAGGTCAACAGGGGCTGGAGGCTACACCTTC CASRSTGAGGYTF
- TRBJ2-7 - TRBV18 TGTGCCAGCTCACCGACTAGGGACTACGAGCAGTACTTC CASSPTRDYEQYF
- TRBJ1-6 - TRBV5-8 TGTGCCAGCAGCTTGGGGGAGGGGAATTCACCCCTCCACTTT CASSLGEGNSPLHF
few TRBJ2-4 TRBD2 TRBV3-1/TRBV3-2 TGTGCCAGCAGCCAAAGCCCCAGCGGGGGTGACATTCAGTACTTC CASSQSPSGGDIQYF
- TRBJ2-5 TRBD1 TRBV7-6 TGTGCCAGCAGCTTAGAAAGGGGGACAGGGTCGTTTCTTTACCAAGAGACCCAGTACTTC CASSLERGTGSFLYQETQYF
- TRBJ1-1 TRBD1 TRBV6-2/TRBV6-3 TGTGCCAGCAGTCGCCTGGGACAGGGTAGGACTGAAGCTTTCTTT CASSRLGQGRTEAFF
- TRBJ2-7 TRBD2 TRBV6-5 TGTGCCAGCCAAATCGGGGGGGCCCTGTACGAGCAGTACTTC CASQIGGALYEQYF
once TRBJ1-2 TRBD1 TRBV27 TGTGCCAGCAGTTTATGGACAGGGAATGGCTACACCTTC CASSLWTGNGYTF
- TRBJ2-7 - TRBV18 TGTGCCAGCTCACCGCAGGGGCTAGAGGGTAACGAGCAGTACTTC CASSPQGLEGNEQYF
- TRBJ2-7 TRBD1 TRBV28 TGTGCCAGCAGGCCGGGACAGGGTTTGAGCGAGCAGTACTTC CASRPGQGLSEQYF